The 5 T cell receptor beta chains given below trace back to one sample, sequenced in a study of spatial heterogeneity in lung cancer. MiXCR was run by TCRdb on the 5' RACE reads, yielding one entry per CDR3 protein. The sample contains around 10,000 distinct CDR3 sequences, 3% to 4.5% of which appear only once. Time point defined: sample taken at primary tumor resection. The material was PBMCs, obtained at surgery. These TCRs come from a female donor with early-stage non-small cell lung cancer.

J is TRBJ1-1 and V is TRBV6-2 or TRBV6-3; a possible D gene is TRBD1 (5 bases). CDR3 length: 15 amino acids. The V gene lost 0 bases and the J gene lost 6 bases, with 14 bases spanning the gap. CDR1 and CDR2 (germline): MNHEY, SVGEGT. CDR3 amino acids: CASSYSSPGTPEAFF. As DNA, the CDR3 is TGTGCCAGCAGTTACTCGAGTCCCGGGACTCCTGAAGCTTTCTTT.

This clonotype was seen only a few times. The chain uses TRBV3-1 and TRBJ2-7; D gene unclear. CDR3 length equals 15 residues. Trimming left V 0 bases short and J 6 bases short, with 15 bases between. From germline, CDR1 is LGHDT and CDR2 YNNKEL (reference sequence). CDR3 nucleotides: TGTGCCAGCAGCCAAGATTCCCGCGGTGGGTCCGAGCAGTACTTC. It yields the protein CASSQDSRGGSEQYF.

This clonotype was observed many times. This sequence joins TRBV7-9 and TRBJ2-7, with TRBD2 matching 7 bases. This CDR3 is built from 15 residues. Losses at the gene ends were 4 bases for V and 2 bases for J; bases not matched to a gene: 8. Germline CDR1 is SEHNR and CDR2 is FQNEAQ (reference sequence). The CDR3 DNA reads TGTGCCAGCAGCTGGGAGGGTCCCGGGGCCTACGAGCAGTACTTC. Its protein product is CASSWEGPGAYEQYF.

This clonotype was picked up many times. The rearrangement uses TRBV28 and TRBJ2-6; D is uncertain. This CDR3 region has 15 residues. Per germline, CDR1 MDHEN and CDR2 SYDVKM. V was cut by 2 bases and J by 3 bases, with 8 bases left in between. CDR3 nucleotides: TGTGCCAGCAGTTTAACCGGAGATGGGGCCAACGTCCTGACTTTC. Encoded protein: CASSLTGDGANVLTF.

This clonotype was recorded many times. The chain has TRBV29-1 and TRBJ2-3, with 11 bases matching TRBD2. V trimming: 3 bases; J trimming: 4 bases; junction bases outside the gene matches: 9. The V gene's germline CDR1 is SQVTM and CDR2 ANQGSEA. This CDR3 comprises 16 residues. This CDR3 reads CSVDGSGRAGADTQYF. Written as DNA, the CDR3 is TGCAGCGTTGATGGTAGCGGGAGGGCCGGGGCAGATACGCAGTATTTT.